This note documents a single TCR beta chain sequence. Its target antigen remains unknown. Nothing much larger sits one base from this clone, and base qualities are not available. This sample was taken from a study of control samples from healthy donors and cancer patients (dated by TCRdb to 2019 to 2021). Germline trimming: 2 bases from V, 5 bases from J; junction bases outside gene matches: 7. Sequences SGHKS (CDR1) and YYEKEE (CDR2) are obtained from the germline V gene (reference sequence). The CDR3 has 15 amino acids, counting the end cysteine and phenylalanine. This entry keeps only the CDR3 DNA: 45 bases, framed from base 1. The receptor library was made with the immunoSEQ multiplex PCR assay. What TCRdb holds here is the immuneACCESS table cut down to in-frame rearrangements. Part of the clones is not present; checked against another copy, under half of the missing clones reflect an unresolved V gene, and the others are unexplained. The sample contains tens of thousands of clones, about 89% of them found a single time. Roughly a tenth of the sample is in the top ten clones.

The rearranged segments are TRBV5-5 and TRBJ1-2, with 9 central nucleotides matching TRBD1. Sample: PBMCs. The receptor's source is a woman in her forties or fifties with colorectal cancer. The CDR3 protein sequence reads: CASSFIQGASYGYTF. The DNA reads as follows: TGTGCCAGCAGCTTCATACAGGGGGCAAGTTATGGCTACACCTTC.